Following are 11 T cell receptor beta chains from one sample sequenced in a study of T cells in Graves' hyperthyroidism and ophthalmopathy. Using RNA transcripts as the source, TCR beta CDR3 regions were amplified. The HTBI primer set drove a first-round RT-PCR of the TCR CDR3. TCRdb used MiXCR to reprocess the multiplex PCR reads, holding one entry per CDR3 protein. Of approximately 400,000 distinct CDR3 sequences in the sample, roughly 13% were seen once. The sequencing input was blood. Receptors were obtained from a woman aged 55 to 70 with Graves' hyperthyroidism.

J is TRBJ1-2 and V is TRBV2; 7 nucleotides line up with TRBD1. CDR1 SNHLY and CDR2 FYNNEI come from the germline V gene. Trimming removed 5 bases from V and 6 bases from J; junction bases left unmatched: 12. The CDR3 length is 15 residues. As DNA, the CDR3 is TGTGCCAGCAGTTATACAGGGGCCGCCGATAATGGCTACACCTTC. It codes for CASSYTGAADNGYTF.

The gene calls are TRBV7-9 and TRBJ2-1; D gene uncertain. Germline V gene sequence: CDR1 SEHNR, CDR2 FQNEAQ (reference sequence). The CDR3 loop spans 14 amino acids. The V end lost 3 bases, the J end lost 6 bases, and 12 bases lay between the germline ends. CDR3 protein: CASSLVGASNEQFF. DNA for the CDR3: TGTGCCAGCAGCTTGGTGGGCGCGAGCAATGAGCAGTTCTTC.

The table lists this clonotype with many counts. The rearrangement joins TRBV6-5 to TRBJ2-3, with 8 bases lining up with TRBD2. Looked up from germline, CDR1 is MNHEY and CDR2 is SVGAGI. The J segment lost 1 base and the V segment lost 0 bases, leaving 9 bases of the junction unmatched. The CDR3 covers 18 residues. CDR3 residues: CASSYSTPPAGGTDTQYF. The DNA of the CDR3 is TGTGCCAGCAGTTACTCGACTCCCCCAGCGGGGGGCACAGATACGCAGTATTTT.

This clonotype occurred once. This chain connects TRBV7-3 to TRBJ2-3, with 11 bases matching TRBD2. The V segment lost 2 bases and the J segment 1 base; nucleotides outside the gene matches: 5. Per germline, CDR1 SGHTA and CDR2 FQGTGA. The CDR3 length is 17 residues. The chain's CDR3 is CASSLLAGGAGTDTQYF. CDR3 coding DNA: TGTGCCAGCAGCTTACTAGCGGGAGGAGCGGGCACAGATACGCAGTATTTT.

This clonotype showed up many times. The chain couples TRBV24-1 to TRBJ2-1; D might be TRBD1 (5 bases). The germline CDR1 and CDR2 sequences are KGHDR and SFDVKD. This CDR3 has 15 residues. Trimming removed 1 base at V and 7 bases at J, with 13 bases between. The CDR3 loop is CATSDFSTGRNEQFF. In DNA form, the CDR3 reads TGTGCCACCAGTGATTTCAGCACAGGTCGAAATGAGCAGTTCTTC.

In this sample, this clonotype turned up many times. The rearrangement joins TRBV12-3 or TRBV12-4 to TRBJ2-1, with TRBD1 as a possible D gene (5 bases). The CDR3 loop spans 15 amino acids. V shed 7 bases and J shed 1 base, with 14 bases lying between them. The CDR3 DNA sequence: TGTGCCAGCACTGGCTGGACATCTTCCTACAATGAGCAGTTCTTC. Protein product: CASTGWTSSYNEQFF.

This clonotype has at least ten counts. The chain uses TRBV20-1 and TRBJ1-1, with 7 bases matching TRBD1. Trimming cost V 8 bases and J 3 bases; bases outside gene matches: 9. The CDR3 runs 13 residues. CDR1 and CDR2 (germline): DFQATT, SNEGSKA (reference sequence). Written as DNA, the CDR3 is TGCAGTACAGCCTTTGACAGGGACACTGAAGCTTTCTTT. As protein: CSTAFDRDTEAFF.

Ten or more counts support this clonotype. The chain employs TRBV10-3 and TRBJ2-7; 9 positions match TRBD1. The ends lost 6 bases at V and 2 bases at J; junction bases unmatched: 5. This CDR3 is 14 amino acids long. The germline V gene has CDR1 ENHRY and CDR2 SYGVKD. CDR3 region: CAIRAGTGTYEQYF. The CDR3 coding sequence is TGTGCCATCAGGGCCGGGACAGGGACCTACGAGCAGTACTTC.

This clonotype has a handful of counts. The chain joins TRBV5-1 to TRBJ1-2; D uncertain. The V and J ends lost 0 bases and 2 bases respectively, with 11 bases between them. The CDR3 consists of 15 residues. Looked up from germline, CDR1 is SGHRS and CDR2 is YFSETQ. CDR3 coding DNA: TGCGCCAGCAGCTTGGGGTCCCAAGGAAACTATGGCTACACCTTC. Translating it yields CASSLGSQGNYGYTF.

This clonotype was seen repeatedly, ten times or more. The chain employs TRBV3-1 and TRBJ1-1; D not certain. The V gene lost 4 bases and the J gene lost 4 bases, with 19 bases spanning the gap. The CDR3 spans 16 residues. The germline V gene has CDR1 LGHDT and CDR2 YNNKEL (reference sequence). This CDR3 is CASSLANSFKSTEAFF. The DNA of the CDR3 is TGTGCCAGCAGCCTAGCTAACAGCTTTAAGAGCACTGAAGCTTTCTTT.

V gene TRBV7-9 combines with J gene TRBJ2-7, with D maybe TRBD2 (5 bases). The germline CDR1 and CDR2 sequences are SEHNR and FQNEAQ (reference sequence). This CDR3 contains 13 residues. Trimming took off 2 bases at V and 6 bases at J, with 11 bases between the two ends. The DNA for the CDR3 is TGTGCCAGCAGCTTACAAGAGGGAGCCGAGCAGTACTTC. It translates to CASSLQEGAEQYF.